The text below deals with one T cell receptor (beta chain). What it binds is not known. Trimming pared 2 bases from V and 0 bases from J, leaving 10 bases between. The CDR3 is 15 residues long. Per germline, CDR1 SGHRS and CDR2 YFSETQ. The data are from a study of CD8+CD57+ T cells in acquired aplastic anemia. Study-level background: Sorted CD4+ and CD8+ cells gave an average of around 3.3 ug of DNA. Whole-study results and caveats: Patients and controls had CD8+ Simpson's diversity values that were not significantly distinct. Patients and controls shared twenty-nine CD8+ CDR3 sequences.

TCR beta VDJ combinations and CDR3 sequences were profiled from genomic DNA. TCRdb re-called the reads with MiXCR, one entry per CDR3 protein. The data contain about 200,000 distinct CDR3 sequences, 50% to 70% of them singletons. CD8+CD57+ cell expansion had been shown by flow cytometry in patients chosen for sequencing. Blood came from patients not yet given any therapy. The specimen was sorted CD4+, CD8+, or CD8+CD57+ T cells (not recorded which) from PBMCs. This sequence was found in a human donor with aplastic anemia. The chain carries TRBV5-1 and TRBJ2-3; D is ambiguous. The CDR3 protein is CASSLISDSTDTQYF. The DNA of the CDR3 is TGCGCCAGCAGCTTAATTTCCGATAGCACAGATACGCAGTATTTT.